This T cell receptor (beta chain) was observed in a study of blood T cell repertoires in COVID-19. Germline V gene lookup returns CDR1 SGHTA and CDR2 FQGNSA. CDR3 length: 15 residues. V was pared by 5 bases and J by 7 bases, with 7 bases of the junction left unmatched. Sequencing was performed with immunoSEQ multiplex PCR; in TCRdb, only in-frame clones are kept and a portion is missing. The sample holds about 220,000 clones, 75% to 90% seen once. The clonotype originates from an elderly woman with COVID-19, enrolled during active disease. Sequences were obtained from peripheral blood. This chain connects TRBV7-2 to TRBJ2-7, with 14 bases aligning to TRBD2. The CDR3 DNA is TGTGCCAGCAGCAGGGGACTAGCGGGAGTATCTGAGCAGTACTTC. Its protein is CASSRGLAGVSEQYF.